This is a list of T cell receptor beta chains from one sample in a study of PD-L1 blockade in urothelial cancer. The data were produced by immunoSEQ multiplex PCR, yet TCRdb's version contains in-frame clones alone and is incomplete. The repertoire consists of some 35,000 clones, with under 90% occurring once and the leading ten covering around 20%. Here the sequenced sample was PBMCs, taken around atezolizumab (anti-PD-L1) treatment. These receptors all come from a man in his 60s with urothelial cancer. Both conserved end residues are part of each CDR3. D genes are given only for firm matches. The size entry is marked missing in some rows and otherwise reads once, few, many or a size class.

.	.	14	TRBV28	TRBJ2-1	TGTGCCAGCAGCCCTAATTTAGGAGACAATGAGCAGTTCTTC	CASSPNLGDNEQFF
.	.	14	TRBV28	TRBJ1-1	TGTGCCAGCACCCTTCCGGGGGATAGCACTGAAGCTTTCTTT	CASTLPGDSTEAFF
.	.	12	TRBV2	TRBJ2-7	TGTGCCAGCAGTGAACCCAATAGCGAGCAGTACTTC	CASSEPNSEQYF
.	once	13	TRBV30	TRBJ1-1	TGTGCCTGGATTCCCGGGGGTAGTGGTGAAGCTTTCTTT	CAWIPGGSGEAFF
.	few	15	TRBV2	TRBJ1-6	TGTGCCAGCAGTGAACAGGCTGTTAAAAATTCACCCCTCCACTTT	CASSEQAVKNSPLHF
.	.	15	TRBV28	TRBJ1-5	TGTGCCAGCAAGATCTCAGAAACTAGCAATCAGCCCCAGCATTTT	CASKISETSNQPQHF
TRBD2	.	15	TRBV9	TRBJ2-2	TGTGCCAGCAGCCATGGGACTAAGAACACCGGGGAGCTGTTTTTT	CASSHGTKNTGELFF
.	.	15	TRBV9	TRBJ2-1	TGTGCCAGCAGCGTAGTTTCTTCCGGCTACAATGAGCAGTTCTTC	CASSVVSSGYNEQFF
TRBD2	.	15	TRBV9	TRBJ2-2	TGTGCCAGCAGCTTTAGCGGGGAGAACACCGGGGAGCTGTTTTTT	CASSFSGENTGELFF
.	.	14	TRBV28	TRBJ2-7	TGTGCCAGCAGTTTATCATCCGACAGATACGAGCAGTACTTC	CASSLSSDRYEQYF
.	.	13	TRBV2	TRBJ2-5	TGTGCCAGCAGCAACCAGGGGCAAGAGACCCAGTACTTC	CASSNQGQETQYF
TRBD1	.	14	TRBV19	TRBJ1-6	TGTGCCAGTAGTACCAGGGGGGATAATTCACCCCTCCACTTT	CASSTRGDNSPLHF
TRBD1	.	12	TRBV15	TRBJ1-6	TGTGCCACCGGGACAGAGAATTCACCCCTCCACTTT	CATGTENSPLHF
TRBD1	.	12	TRBV30	TRBJ1-1	TGTGCCTCGGACCAGGGGGGATCTGAAGCTTTCTTT	CASDQGGSEAFF
.	.	15	TRBV30	TRBJ2-5	TGTGCCTGGAGGGTCGGGGGAGAGGGGCAAGAGACCCAGTACTTC	CAWRVGGEGQETQYF
.	.	15	TRBV5-1	TRBJ2-1	TGCGCCAGCAGCTTGGTGGAGGGGCGGAACAATGAGCAGTTCTTC	CASSLVEGRNNEQFF
.	.	15	TRBV4-2	TRBJ2-7	TGTGCCAGCAGCCAAGGGGGGGTCACCTCCTACGAGCAGTACTTC	CASSQGGVTSYEQYF
TRBD1	.	15	TRBV28	TRBJ2-5	TGTGCCAGCAGTCCCCGGGACAGGGGGCAAGAGACCCAGTACTTC	CASSPRDRGQETQYF
TRBD1	.	14	TRBV7-2	TRBJ1-1	TGTGCCAGCAGCCCCAGACAGGGGAGTCCTGTCGCTTTCTTT	CASSPRQGSPVAFF
TRBD2	.	17	TRBV6-4	TRBJ2-1	TGTGCCAGCAGTCCCCTCAGGACTAGCGGGGGGATTGGTGAGCAGTTCTTC	CASSPLRTSGGIGEQFF
.	.	11	TRBV2	TRBJ2-7	TGTGCCAGCAGTGAAGAAGGGCCGGGGAACTTC	CASSEEGPGNF
.	.	14	TRBV6-5	TRBJ1-2	TGTGCCAGCAGTGACCACAGGGATTGGTATGGCTACACCTTC	CASSDHRDWYGYTF
TRBD1	few	14	TRBV30	TRBJ2-3	TGTGCCTGGAACGGCGACAGGGGGGTAGATACGCAGTATTTT	CAWNGDRGVDTQYF
.	.	15	TRBV7-2	TRBJ2-7	TGTGCCAGCAGCTCATTCGGCCAGGCGCCCTACGAGCAGTACTTC	CASSSFGQAPYEQYF